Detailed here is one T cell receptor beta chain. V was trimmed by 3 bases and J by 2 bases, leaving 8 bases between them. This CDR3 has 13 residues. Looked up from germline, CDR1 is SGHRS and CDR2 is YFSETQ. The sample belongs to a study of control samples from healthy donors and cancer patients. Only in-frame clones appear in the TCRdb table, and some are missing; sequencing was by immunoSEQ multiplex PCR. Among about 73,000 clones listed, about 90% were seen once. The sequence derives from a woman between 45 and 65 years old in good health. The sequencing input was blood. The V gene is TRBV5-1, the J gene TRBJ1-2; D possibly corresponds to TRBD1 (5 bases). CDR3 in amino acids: CASSSTVNYGYTF. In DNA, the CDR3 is TGCGCCAGCAGCTCGACAGTAAACTATGGCTACACCTTC. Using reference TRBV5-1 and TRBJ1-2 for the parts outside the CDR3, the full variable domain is KAGVTQTPRYLIKTRGQQVTLSCSPISGHRSVSWYQQTPGQGLQFLFEYFSETQRNKGNFPGRFSGRQFSNSRSEMNVSTLELGDSALYLCASSSTVNYGYTFGSGTRLTVV.